This TCR beta chain was sequenced in a study of blood T cell repertoires in COVID-19. Study overall: The United States, Italy and Spain provided the acute and convalescent COVID-19 samples. Sample material is recorded as cDNA or gDNA derived from T cells, B-cell-depleted T cells, or PBMCs.

The V and J ends lost 7 bases and 3 bases respectively, with 8 bases between them. The CDR3 length is 12 residues. In the study's own analysis: Estimation of nucleated cell counts was performed using reference gene primer amplification. Only in-frame clones appear in the TCRdb table, and some are missing; sequencing was by immunoSEQ multiplex PCR. The V and J calls and clone size were taken over from that table, and D and trimming were inferred from the DNA. The table lists tens of thousands of clones, approximately 80% of them singletons. The TCR originated in a man older than 75 with acute or convalescent COVID-19. The V and J genes are TRBV12-3 or TRBV12-4 and TRBJ2-3; D is possibly TRBD2 (5 bases). What was sequenced was peripheral blood. The CDR3 protein is CASKGGTDTQYF. The CDR3 DNA reads TGTGCCAGCAAGGGCGGGACAGATACGCAGTATTTT.